Shown below are 3 T cell receptor beta chains from a single sample sequenced in a study of shared clonotypes between healthy human individuals. The protocol was immunoSEQ multiplex PCR, while the TCRdb copy is restricted to in-frame clones and leaves out a portion. This table has some 500,000 clones, 79% appearing once. Sequenced: PBMCs. Receptor source: a woman in her thirties or forties in good health. Some clones in this sample may be carry-over from other donors' samples.

The CDR3 nucleotides read TGCGCCAGCAGCCAAGGGGGGGCTAGCAATCAGCCCCAGCATTTT. This codes for CASSQGGASNQPQHF. The chain is built from TRBV4-1 and TRBJ1-5; the D gene is possibly TRBD1 (6 bases). V was clipped by 1 base and J by 0 bases, with 7 bases between them. The germline V gene has CDR1 MGHRA and CDR2 YSYEKL. The CDR3 length is 15 residues.

This clone has only a few counts. The identical CDR3 is also encoded by other nucleotide sequences in the sample. This chain connects TRBV18 to TRBJ2-7, with 7 bases aligning to TRBD1. Per the germline V gene, CDR1 is KGHSH and CDR2 is LQKENI. The V and J ends lost 3 bases and 4 bases, in that order; junction bases with no gene match: 6. This CDR3 has 14 residues. CDR3 sequence (DNA): TGTGCCAGCTCACCGGACAGGCAAACTTACGAGCAGTACTTC. It encodes CASSPDRQTYEQYF.

Note on this clone: Its ends do not fully match the called genes, so a read error is possible. The same CDR3 arises from other DNA sequences in this sample as well. The chain has TRBV7-3 and TRBJ2-7, with D hard to call. The CDR3 length is 14 residues. In germline, CDR1 is SGHTA, CDR2 FQGTGA. CDR3 protein: CASSLRDGTYEQYF. CDR3 nucleotide sequence: TGTGCTAGCAGCTTAAGAGACGGCACCTACGAGCAGTACTTC.